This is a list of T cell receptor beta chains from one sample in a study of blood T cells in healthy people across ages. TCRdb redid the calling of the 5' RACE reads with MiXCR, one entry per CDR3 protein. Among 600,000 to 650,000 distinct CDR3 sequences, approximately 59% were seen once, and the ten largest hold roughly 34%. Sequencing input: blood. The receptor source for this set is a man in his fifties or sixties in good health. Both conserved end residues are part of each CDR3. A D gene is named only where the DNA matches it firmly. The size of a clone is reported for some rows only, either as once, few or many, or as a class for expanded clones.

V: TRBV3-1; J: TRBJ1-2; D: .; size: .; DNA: TGTGCCAGCAGCCAAGGGGACCCTGTCTCCTATGGCTACACCTTC; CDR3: CASSQGDPVSYGYTF
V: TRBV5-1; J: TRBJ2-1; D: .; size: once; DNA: TGCGCCAGCAGCCCGCGGACTCGGAATCACGATGAGCAGTTCTTC; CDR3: CASSPRTRNHDEQFF
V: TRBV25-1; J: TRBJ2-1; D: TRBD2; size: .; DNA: TGTGCCAGCAGTGATACTAGCGGGGGGGCCGGGGAGCAGTTCTTC; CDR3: CASSDTSGGAGEQFF
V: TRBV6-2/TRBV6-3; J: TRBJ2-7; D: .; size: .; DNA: TGTGCCAGCAGTTACTCCGACTGGTACGAGCAGTACTTC; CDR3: CASSYSDWYEQYF
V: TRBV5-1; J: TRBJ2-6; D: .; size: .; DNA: TGCGCCAGCAGGCCCTCTGGGGCCAACGTCCTGACTTTC; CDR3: CASRPSGANVLTF
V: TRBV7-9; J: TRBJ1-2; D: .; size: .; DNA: TGTGCCAGCAATGACAGAGATAACTATGGCTACACCTTC; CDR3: CASNDRDNYGYTF
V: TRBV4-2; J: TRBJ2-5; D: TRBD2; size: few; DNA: TGTGCCAGCAGCCAATTGGGACTAGCCGATGGGACCCAGTACTTC; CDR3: CASSQLGLADGTQYF
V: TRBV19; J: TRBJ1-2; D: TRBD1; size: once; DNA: TGTGCCGGTAGTCTCAAGACAGGGGGCACCTATGGCTACACCTTC; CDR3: CAGSLKTGGTYGYTF
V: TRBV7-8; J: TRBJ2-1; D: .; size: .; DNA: TGTGCCAGCAGCTTGGCCGGACGTGGGGGGAGGTCCAATGAGCAGTTCTTC; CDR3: CASSLAGRGGRSNEQFF
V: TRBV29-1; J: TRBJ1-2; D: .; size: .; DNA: TGCAGCGTTGACGATCAGGGCTATGGCTACACCTTC; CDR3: CSVDDQGYGYTF
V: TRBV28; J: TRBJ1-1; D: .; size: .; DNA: TGTGCCAGCAGCACCGGGGGGAGCACTGAAGCTTTCTTT; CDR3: CASSTGGSTEAFF
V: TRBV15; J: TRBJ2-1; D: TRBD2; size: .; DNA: TGTGCCACCAGCAGAGGAAGGACTAGCAGCAATGAGCAGTTCTTC; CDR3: CATSRGRTSSNEQFF
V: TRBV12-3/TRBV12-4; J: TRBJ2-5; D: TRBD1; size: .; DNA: TGTGCCAGCAAGTTAGGACAGGGACAAGAGACCCAGTACTTC; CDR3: CASKLGQGQETQYF
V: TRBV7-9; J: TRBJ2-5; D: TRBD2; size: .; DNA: TGTGCCAGCAGCCAGGGACTAGCGGCACAAGAGACCCAGTACTTC; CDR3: CASSQGLAAQETQYF
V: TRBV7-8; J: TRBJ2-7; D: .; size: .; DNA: TGTGCCAGCAGCCCAAGACCCTCCATTTCCTACGAGCAGTACTTC; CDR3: CASSPRPSISYEQYF
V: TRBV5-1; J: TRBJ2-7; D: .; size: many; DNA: TGCGCCAGCAGCTTGGGTTTCGTGGCAGGGCGAAGCGAGCAGTACTTC; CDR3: CASSLGFVAGRSEQYF
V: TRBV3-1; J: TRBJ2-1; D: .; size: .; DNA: TGTGCCAGCACCGAAGGACGGAACTACAATGAGCAGTTCTTC; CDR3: CASTEGRNYNEQFF
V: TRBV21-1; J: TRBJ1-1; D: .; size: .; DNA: TGTGCCAGCAGCAGGGAGGGCAGGTGGGCGTCCACTGAAGCTTTCTTT; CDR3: CASSREGRWASTEAFF
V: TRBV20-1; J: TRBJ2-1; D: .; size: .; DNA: TGCACTTCCTCGTCAGTTGCAGGGAATGAGCAGTTCTTC; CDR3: CTSSSVAGNEQFF
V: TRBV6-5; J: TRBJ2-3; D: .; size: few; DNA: TGTGCCAGCATGGGGACGGCTTCCACAGATACGCAGTATTTT; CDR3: CASMGTASTDTQYF
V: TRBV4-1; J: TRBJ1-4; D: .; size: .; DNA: TGCGCCAGCAGCCGCGGAATAGGGCTGACTAATGAAAAACTGTTTTTT; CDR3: CASSRGIGLTNEKLFF
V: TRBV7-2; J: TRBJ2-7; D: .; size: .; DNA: TGTGCCAGCAGCTTAGCCGGGGGCGGGCACGAGCAGTACTTC; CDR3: CASSLAGGGHEQYF
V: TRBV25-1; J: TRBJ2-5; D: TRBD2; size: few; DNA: TGTGCCAGCAGTGAATTAGGAAGCGGGGGAGGGGAGACCCAGTACTTC; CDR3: CASSELGSGGGETQYF
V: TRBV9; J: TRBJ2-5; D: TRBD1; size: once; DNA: TGTGCCAGCAGCGTAGGGAGGACAGGGGGTACGGAGACCCAGTACTTC; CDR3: CASSVGRTGGTETQYF
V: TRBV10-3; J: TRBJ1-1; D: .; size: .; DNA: TGTGCCATCAGACCTCAGGAGGGTAACACTGAAGCTTTCTTT; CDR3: CAIRPQEGNTEAFF
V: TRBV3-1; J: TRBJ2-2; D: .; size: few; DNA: TGTGCCAGCAGCCAGGGCGGTTACACCGGGGAGCTGTTTTTT; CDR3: CASSQGGYTGELFF
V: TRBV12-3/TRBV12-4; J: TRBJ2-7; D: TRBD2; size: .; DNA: TGTGCCAGCAGTCCTACCGGGGGGGTAAAGCGGCAGTACTTC; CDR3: CASSPTGGVKRQYF
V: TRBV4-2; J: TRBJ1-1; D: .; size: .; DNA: TGTGCCAGCAGCCAAGATGTAGGGCAGGGCACTGAAGCTTTCTTT; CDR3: CASSQDVGQGTEAFF
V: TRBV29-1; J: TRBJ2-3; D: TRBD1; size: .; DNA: TGCAGCGCCGGGACAGGGGCAGATACGCAGTATTTT; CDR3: CSAGTGADTQYF
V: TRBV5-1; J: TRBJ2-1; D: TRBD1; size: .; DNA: TGCGCCAGCAGCTTCGGAGGGACAGGGAGCTCCTACAATGAGCAGTTCTTC; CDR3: CASSFGGTGSSYNEQFF
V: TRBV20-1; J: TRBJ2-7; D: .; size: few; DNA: TGCAGTGCTAGAGACCGCCTCGGAGGATCCGAGCAGTACTTC; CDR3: CSARDRLGGSEQYF
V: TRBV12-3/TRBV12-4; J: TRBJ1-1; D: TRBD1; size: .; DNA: TGTGCCAGCAGCCGACAGGGGGCGCATACTGAAGCTTTCTTT; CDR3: CASSRQGAHTEAFF
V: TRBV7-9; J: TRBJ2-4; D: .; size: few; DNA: TGTGCCAGCAGCTTAGTTCCAGGGGCGGGAGACATTCAGTACTTC; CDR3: CASSLVPGAGDIQYF
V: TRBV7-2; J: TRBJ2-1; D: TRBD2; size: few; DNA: TGTGCCAGCAGCTTAGGATTAGGCGGGGGGGCGGAAAATGAGCAGTTCTTC; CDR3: CASSLGLGGGAENEQFF
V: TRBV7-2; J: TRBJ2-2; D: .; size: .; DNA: TGTGCCAGCAGCTTGAGTACGAACACCGGGGAGCTGTTTTTT; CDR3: CASSLSTNTGELFF
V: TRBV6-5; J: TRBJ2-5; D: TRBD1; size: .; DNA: TGTGCCAGCAGTTCCGGGACAGCCGGACAGGAGACCCAGTACTTC; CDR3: CASSSGTAGQETQYF
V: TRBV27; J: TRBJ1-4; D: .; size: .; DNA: TGTGCCAGCAGTTTATACCGACTGTCTTCAGAGAAACTGTTTTTT; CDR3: CASSLYRLSSEKLFF
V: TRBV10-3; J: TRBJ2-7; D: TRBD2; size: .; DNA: TGTGCCATCAGTGATCTAGCGGGGGGGAGCTACGAGCAGTACTTC; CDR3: CAISDLAGGSYEQYF
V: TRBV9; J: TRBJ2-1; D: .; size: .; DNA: TGTGCCAGCAGCGTAACCGCCTCCTACGATGAGCAGTTCTTC; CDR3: CASSVTASYDEQFF
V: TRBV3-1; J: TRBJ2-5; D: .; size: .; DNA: TGTGCCAGCAGCCAAGATTTAGGATCGCCTGAGACCCAGTACTTC; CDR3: CASSQDLGSPETQYF
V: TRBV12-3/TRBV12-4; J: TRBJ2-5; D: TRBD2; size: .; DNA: TGTGCCAGCAGTTTTAGCGGGGCATCGGACTACCAAGAGACCCAGTACTTC; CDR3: CASSFSGASDYQETQYF
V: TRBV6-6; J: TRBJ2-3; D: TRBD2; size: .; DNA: TGTGCCAGCAGTTACGCCGGGGCGGGGGGTACGCAGTATTTT; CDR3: CASSYAGAGGTQYF
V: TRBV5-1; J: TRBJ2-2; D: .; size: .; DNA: TGCGCCAGCAGCTTGGATGGGGCCCTAAACACCGGGGAGCTGTTTTTT; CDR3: CASSLDGALNTGELFF
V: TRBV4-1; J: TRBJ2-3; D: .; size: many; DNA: TGCGCCAGCAGCCAAGGTCAGGGAGATACGCAGTATTTT; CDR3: CASSQGQGDTQYF
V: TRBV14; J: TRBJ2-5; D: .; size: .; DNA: TGTGCCAGCAGCCTCCAGGGGGGCCAGCAGTACTTC; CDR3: CASSLQGGQQYF
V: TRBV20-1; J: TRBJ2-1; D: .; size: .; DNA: TGCAGTGCTAGTTTGGGGGCGCTTAATGAGCAGTTCTTC; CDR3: CSASLGALNEQFF
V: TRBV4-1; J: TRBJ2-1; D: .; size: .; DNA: TGCGCCAGCAGCGCCCGAGGATCCTACAATGAGCAGTTCTTC; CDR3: CASSARGSYNEQFF
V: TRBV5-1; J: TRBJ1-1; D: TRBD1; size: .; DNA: TGCGCCAGCAGCCCATTGACAGGGGGGGACACTGAAGCTTTCTTT; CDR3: CASSPLTGGDTEAFF
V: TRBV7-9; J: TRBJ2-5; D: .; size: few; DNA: TGTGCCAGCAGCTTAGGGTCAGCGGACGGTCCTCCTATGTACTTC; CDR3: CASSLGSADGPPMYF
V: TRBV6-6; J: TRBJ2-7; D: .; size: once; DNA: TGTGCCAGCACCAGGGGAAGTGGCTCCTACGAGCAGTACTTC; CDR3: CASTRGSGSYEQYF
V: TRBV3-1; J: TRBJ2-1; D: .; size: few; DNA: TGTGCCAGCAGCCAAGATGGGCAGGGGGGACGTGAGCAGTTCTTC; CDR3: CASSQDGQGGREQFF
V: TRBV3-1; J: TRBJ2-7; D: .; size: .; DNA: TGTGCCAGCAGCCAAGGCATTAGCTCCTACGAGCAGTACTTC; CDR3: CASSQGISSYEQYF